The present entry profiles one T cell receptor beta chain with its context. The sample belongs to a study of low-dose radiotherapy and immunotherapy resistance in tumors. The sample's time point: after trial treatment. Specified treatment: LDRT plus nivolumab, ipilimumab, low-dose cyclophosphamide and aspirin (RACIN trial). Alpha and beta chains were covered, as first-strand cDNA relied on TRAV- and TRBV-specific primers. TCRs underwent 15 to 25 PCR cycles of amplification with a constant-region primer and V-primer adapter. TCRdb re-called the reads with MiXCR, one entry per CDR3 protein. The sample includes roughly 95,000 distinct CDR3 sequences, more than 20% of them seen just once. The starting material was PBMCs, obtained after low-dose radiotherapy plus immunotherapy. This TCR came from a female donor with ovarian cancer.

CDR3: CASSPNLYRGLGDTQYF. CDR3 in DNA: TGTGCCAGCAGCCCCAACCTTTACAGGGGGCTGGGAGATACGCAGTATTTT. The chain employs TRBV7-2 and TRBJ2-3; 9 bases are a match to TRBD1. Germline CDR1 reads SGHTA; CDR2 reads FQGNSA. CDR3 length: 17 residues. Trimming removed 5 bases from V and 5 bases from J; junction bases left unmatched: 14.